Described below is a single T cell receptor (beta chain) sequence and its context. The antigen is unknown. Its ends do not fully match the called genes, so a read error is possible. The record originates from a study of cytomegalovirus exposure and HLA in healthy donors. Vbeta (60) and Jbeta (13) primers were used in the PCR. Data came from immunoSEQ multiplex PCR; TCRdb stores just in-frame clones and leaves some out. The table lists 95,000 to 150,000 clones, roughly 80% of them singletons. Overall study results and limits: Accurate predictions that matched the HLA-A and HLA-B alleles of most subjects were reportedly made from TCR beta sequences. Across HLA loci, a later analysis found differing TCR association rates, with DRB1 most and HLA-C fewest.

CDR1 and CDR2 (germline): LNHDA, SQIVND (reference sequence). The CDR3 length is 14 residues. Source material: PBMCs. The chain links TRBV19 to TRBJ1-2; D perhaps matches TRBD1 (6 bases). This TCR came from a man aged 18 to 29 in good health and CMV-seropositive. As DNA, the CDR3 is TGTGCGAGTAGTATATCATTGGGGGCTGATGGCTACACCTTC. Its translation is CASSISLGADGYTF.